This section outlines one T cell receptor (beta chain) sequence together with its context. The data belong to a study of Ad26.COV2.S vaccination and SARS-CoV-2 variants. Overall study context: Trial arm assignment for the donor was COV1001 Ad26.COV2.S. Intramuscular Ad26.COV2.S doses were given once or twice, 56 days apart.

Indicated treatment: over 15 received Ad26.COV2.S at low or high dose, single or two shots; roughly five received placebo; per-sample allocation not given. Following the first vaccine or placebo injection, samples were taken on day 63. Sequencing used immunoSEQ multiplex PCR; TCRdb keeps in-frame clones, though not all of them. The data show a few hundred thousand clones, with roughly 80% seen just once and about 7.1% held by the top ten. This sequence was found in a person aged 18-65 years who received the Ad26.COV2.S COVID-19 vaccine or a placebo. This sample comprised peripheral blood, obtained in a trial of Ad26.COV2.S vaccine versus placebo.

The CDR3 protein is CASSTRATEGDTQYF. DNA of the CDR3: TGCGCCAGCAGTACCCGGGCCACGGAAGGGGATACGCAGTATTTT. This rearrangement joins TRBV10-1 to TRBJ2-3; no reliable D call. Trimming took off 5 bases at V and 6 bases at J, with 18 bases between the two ends. Germline V gene sequence: CDR1 WNHNN, CDR2 SYGVQD (reference sequence). The CDR3 contains 15 residues.